This T cell receptor beta chain was obtained from a study of blood T cells in healthy people across ages (dated by TCRdb to between 2014 and 2016). About the full investigation: Template switching captured roughly one uniquely barcoded TCR beta cDNA molecule per two T cells in model experiments. Using deep sequencing normalized with unique cDNA molecular identifiers, the study measured how TCR beta repertoire diversity changes with age. Four age groups were formed from the donors: young (average about 16 years), middle-aged (around 41), aged (approximately 60) and long-lived (more than 75). To avoid experimental bias, donors of different ages were spread randomly across the sequencing lanes. Two additional independent replicas of 1 million unique cDNA reads from the same blood draw were analyzed for two donors (one aged 18 to 30 and one aged 80 or older). The paper's findings and limits, for the study overall: Compared with the aged group, the long-lived group had more naive CD4+ T cells, fewer expanded clones and increased TCR diversity, suggesting age selection. Estimates of total diversity from one million sequenced T cells were regarded as lower bounds and underestimates. A strong correlation was found between observed TCR beta diversity and the percentage of naive T cells measured by flow cytometry. Donor CMV infection status was unknown, potentially confounding age-related changes in expanded clonotypes. Observed TCR beta diversity per million T cells fell roughly linearly with age, and a significant reduction was already apparent by age around 44. Bulk unsorted PBMC profiling prevented conclusive comparison of naive and antigen-experienced compartments.

From V the trimming removes 4 bases and from J it removes 5 bases, while the gene matches leave 7 bases of the junction unaccounted for. The CDR3 goes from the cysteine to the phenylalanine over 14 residues. Only CDR3 DNA is held: 42 bases, read in frame from base 1. CDR1 and CDR2 are read off the germline V gene as SNHLY and FYNNEI. The donors were a few dozen Caucasian individuals from Russia, aged 6 to 90 years, who were systemically healthy. Each donor gave approximately 10 milliliters of peripheral blood, collected into EDTA-treated Vacutainer tubes. Ficoll-Paque density-gradient centrifugation was used to isolate PBMCs, with at least 6.5 million per sample. Trizol reagent was used to extract total RNA from PBMCs, with at least 5.5 micrograms per sample. Naive CD45RAhigh/CD27high T cell percentages were measured by flow cytometry on a PBMC aliquot from every donor. Receptors were amplified or captured by 5' RACE. Sequenced using an Illumina HiSeq 2500. The second PCR ran for about 6 to 12 cycles and used a J-beta primer mix along with a sample-barcoded 5' primer. Each TCR beta cDNA molecule received a unique molecular identifier from a template-switch 5' adaptor carrying 12 random nucleotides. Each sample yielded at least 3 million CDR3-containing paired-end reads. All of the RNA was converted into first-strand cDNA using the Mint cDNA synthesis kit, with a TRBC-specific oligonucleotide serving as the primer. Following uracil-DNA glycosylase treatment, all cDNA underwent a first 18-cycle PCR with the universal primers M1SS and BC2_uni_R. Per the authors' processing: For normalization, 1 million high-quality reads were randomly selected from each sample, with every read carrying a distinct molecular identifier. Instead of being binned into consensus sequences, reads that shared molecular identifiers were thrown out. MiTCR, set to a Q25 quality threshold and the strictest error-elimination algorithm, was used for CDR3 identification, clonotype clustering and error correction. Lower-bound total TCR beta diversity was estimated with a nonparametric unseen species model using Euler transformation. The raw public reads went through TCRdb reprocessing: fastp at Q25, MiXCR clone calling, in-frame beta chains kept. Each CDR3 protein gets just one entry, which takes the most common genes and DNA from the rows behind it. TCRdb assigned the V and J calls; the authors' analysis was not used. The sample table records about 640,000 distinct CDR3 sequences; roughly three fifths of these occur just once. The ten largest clones add up to 30% to 40% of the sample.

This clonotype occurred once. Which antigen it targets is not known. Base qualities are missing; no much larger clone stands one base away. Resting on one read, the evidence is weak. The chain employs TRBV2 and TRBJ2-7; TRBD1 lines up with 8 middle nucleotides. The sample was blood. The TCR was taken from a man aged 55 to 70 in good health. The CDR3 sequence is CASSAGQAPHEQYF. The sequenced DNA is TGTGCCAGCAGTGCGGGACAGGCTCCACACGAGCAGTACTTC.